This TCR beta chain was obtained from a study of control samples from healthy donors and cancer patients. Only in-frame clones appear in the TCRdb table, and some are missing; sequencing was by immunoSEQ multiplex PCR. The sample shows over 100,000 clones, approximately 89% of them seen only once. Trimming stripped 8 bases from V and 6 bases from J, with 17 bases between. There are 13 residues in the CDR3. Germline V gene sequence: CDR1 SSHAT, CDR2 FNYEAQ (reference sequence). This chain joins TRBV7-7 and TRBJ2-7, with D tentatively TRBD1 or TRBD2 (5 bases each). The clonotype originates from a man aged 35 to 55 in good health. Sequencing was carried out using blood. This chain's CDR3 is CASSRDGQGEQYF. For the CDR3, the DNA is TGTGCCAGCTCACGGGACGGTCAAGGCGAGCAGTACTTC.